A single sample is the source of the 24 T cell receptor beta chains below, sequenced in a study of cytomegalovirus exposure and HLA in healthy donors. Vbeta (60) and Jbeta (13) primers were used in the PCR. Sequencing was performed with immunoSEQ multiplex PCR; in TCRdb, only in-frame clones are kept and a portion is missing. This table holds roughly 190,000 clones, about 86% found once. Sequencing used PBMCs. These receptors all come from a man aged 35-49 years in good health and CMV-seropositive.

The chain employs TRBV19 and TRBJ2-2; the match to TRBD1 covers 9 bases. The CDR3 is made up of 15 amino acids. Germline-derived CDR1 and CDR2 are LNHDA and SQIVND (reference sequence). V lost 4 bases and J lost 5; bases outside the gene matches: 5. CDR3 amino acids: CASSSRDRETGELFF. The CDR3 bases are TGTGCCAGTAGTAGCCGGGACAGGGAGACCGGGGAGCTGTTTTTT.

This chain joins TRBV9 and TRBJ2-1; D may be TRBD2 (5 bases). The CDR3 has 16 amino acids. V was clipped by 3 bases and J by 0 bases, with 13 bases between them. Germline CDR1 reads SGDLS; CDR2 reads YYNGEE. CDR3 protein: CASSALGKSSYNEQFF. The CDR3 DNA sequence: TGTGCCAGCAGCGCACTCGGGAAGAGCTCCTACAATGAGCAGTTCTTC.

The chain carries TRBV18 and TRBJ2-1; a possible D gene is TRBD1 (6 bases). V was pared by 0 bases and J by 6 bases, with 9 bases between. The CDR3 runs 14 residues. Per germline, CDR1 KGHSH and CDR2 LQKENI. The CDR3: CASSPPGRGNEQFF. In nucleotides, the CDR3 is TGTGCCAGCTCACCACCGGGCAGGGGCAATGAGCAGTTCTTC.

This chain links TRBV27 with TRBJ1-2, with a weak D call TRBD1 (6 bases). Trimming removed 0 bases at V and 4 bases at J, with 9 bases between. Germline CDR1 is MNHEY and CDR2 is SMNVEV (reference sequence). The CDR3 consists of 14 residues. The CDR3 region is CASSLSLTGYGYTF. The CDR3 DNA is TGTGCCAGCAGTTTATCGTTGACAGGCTATGGCTACACCTTC.

There are a few counts of this clone. The rearrangement links TRBV7-9 to TRBJ2-1, with D uncertain. V lost 2 bases to trimming and J lost 9 bases, with 5 bases between them. There are 11 residues in the CDR3. Germline V gene sequence: CDR1 SEHNR, CDR2 FQNEAQ (reference sequence). The CDR3 sequence is CASSLNSEQFF. The CDR3, as DNA: TGTGCCAGCAGCTTAAACTCTGAGCAGTTCTTC.

The CDR3 DNA is TGTGCCAGCAGCTTACTAAGGACAGCGTACGAGCAGTACTTC. Encoded protein: CASSLLRTAYEQYF. This chain uses TRBV7-9 with TRBJ2-7; TRBD1 might be the D (6 bases). The germline V gene encodes CDR1 SEHNR and CDR2 FQNEAQ (reference sequence). Trimming left V 2 bases short and J 4 bases short, with 12 bases between. The CDR3 covers 14 residues.

V usage is TRBV5-4 and J usage is TRBJ1-1, with D tentatively TRBD1 (5 bases). Germline V gives CDR1 SGHNT, CDR2 YYREEE (reference sequence). The CDR3 spans 15 residues. V gave up 4 bases and J gave up 1 base, with 14 bases separating them. This CDR3 reads CASSPWGGGNTEAFF. The CDR3 DNA reads TGTGCCAGCAGCCCGTGGGGGGGAGGGAACACTGAAGCTTTCTTT.

This chain connects TRBV9 to TRBJ2-2, with 11 bases lining up with TRBD2. The V and J ends lost 4 bases and 5 bases, in that order; junction bases with no gene match: 4. Germline V gene lookup returns CDR1 SGDLS and CDR2 YYNGEE. The CDR3 runs 15 residues. The CDR3 here is CASSTRLAGTGELFF. The CDR3 DNA follows: TGTGCCAGCAGCACCCGACTAGCGGGAACCGGGGAGCTGTTTTTT.

Worth noting for this clone: Other DNA sequences in this sample translate to the same CDR3. V is TRBV28 and J is TRBJ1-4; 10 nucleotides agree with TRBD1. Germline lookup yields CDR1 MDHEN and CDR2 SYDVKM. The CDR3 covers 13 residues. Trimming at V came to 8 bases and at J to 5 bases, leaving 2 bases not matched to a gene. The CDR3: CASLDRGNEKLFF. In DNA, the CDR3 is TGTGCCAGCCTGGACAGGGGGAATGAAAAACTGTTTTTT. Full variable domain (missing parts from reference TRBV28 and TRBJ1-4): DVKVTQSSRYLVKRTGEKVFLECVQDMDHENMFWYRQDPGLGLRLIYFSYDVKMKEKGDIPEGYSVSREKKERFSLILESASTNQTSMYLCASLDRGNEKLFFGSGTQLSVL.

In this sample, this clone turned up once. This chain links TRBV10-1 with TRBJ2-1; 14 bases align to TRBD2. This CDR3 contains 17 residues. V gave up 2 bases and J gave up 8 bases; unmatched junction bases: 8. Germline V lookup: CDR1 WNHNN, CDR2 SYGVQD (reference sequence). CDR3 DNA: TGCGCCAGCAGTGAGGCGGGGACTAGCGGGAGTGGGGATGAGCAGTTCTTC. Translation gives CASSEAGTSGSGDEQFF.

The rearrangement joins TRBV15 to TRBJ1-4, with 10 bases identical to TRBD1. The length of the CDR3 is 16 residues. J lost 0 bases, V lost 3 bases, and 1 base had no gene match. Looked up from germline, CDR1 is LNHNV and CDR2 is YYDKDF (reference sequence). CDR3 sequence: CATSRGTGATNEKLFF. DNA for the CDR3: TGTGCCACCAGCAGGGGGACAGGGGCAACTAATGAAAAACTGTTTTTT.

Concerning this clone itself: Other DNA variants within this sample encode the same CDR3. J is TRBJ2-7 and V is TRBV27; TRBD1 agrees at 8 bases. The CDR3 has 14 residues. Unmatched junction bases numbered 9, after V lost 8 bases and J lost 3 bases. Germline loops: CDR1 MNHEY, CDR2 SMNVEV (reference sequence). CDR3 loop: CASRSYGQGYEQYF. DNA for the CDR3: TGTGCCAGCCGATCTTACGGACAGGGCTACGAGCAGTACTTC.

This chain joins TRBV10-2 and TRBJ2-5; 8 positions agree with TRBD1. CDR3 length: 14 amino acids. Germline V CDR1 and CDR2: WSHSY, SAAADI. With 9 bases clipped from V and 11 bases from J, the junction kept 17 bases outside the gene matches. CDR3 amino acids: CASNIGQGTGEQYF. The CDR3 coding sequence is TGCGCCAGTAATATAGGACAGGGTACGGGTGAGCAGTACTTC.

Concerning this clone: The junction and the germline gene differ at one end; a read error may be behind it. The rearrangement joins TRBV18 to TRBJ2-7; D possibly corresponds to TRBD1 (5 bases). Germline assignment: CDR1 KGHSH and CDR2 LQKENI. This CDR3 contains 16 residues. CDR3 DNA: TGTGCCGGCTCACCAAACATCGGACACGGAAGCTACGAGCAGTACTTC. Translated: CAGSPNIGHGSYEQYF.

V usage is TRBV5-1 and J usage is TRBJ2-2, with 7 bases matching TRBD1. Trimming removed 7 bases from V and 6 bases from J; junction bases left unmatched: 9. The CDR3 sequence is 14 residues long. Looked up from germline, CDR1 is SGHRS and CDR2 is YFSETQ. The CDR3 protein is CASGTVGGPGELFF. Written as DNA, the CDR3 is TGCGCCAGCGGTACGGTAGGGGGCCCCGGGGAGCTGTTTTTT.

The J gene is TRBJ2-5, the V gene TRBV5-5; D uncertain. With 0 bases removed from V and 5 bases from J, the gap between germline ends came to 8 bases. The CDR3 extends over 13 amino acids. Germline V CDR1 and CDR2: SGHKS, YYEKEE (reference sequence). This chain's CDR3 is CASSLVTAETQYF. CDR3 coding DNA: TGTGCCAGCAGCTTGGTTACAGCCGAGACCCAGTACTTC.

J is TRBJ2-3 and V is TRBV7-2, with D tentatively TRBD2 (6 bases). Between the trimmed V and J ends, which lost 6 bases and 0 bases, there was a span of 10 bases. CDR1 and CDR2 (germline): SGHTA, FQGNSA. The CDR3 loop spans 14 amino acids. CDR3 sequence reads: CASRLASSTDTQYF. CDR3 nucleotide sequence: TGTGCCAGCAGGCTAGCGTCGAGCACAGATACGCAGTATTTT. The variable domain in full, with the rest retrieved from reference TRBV7-2 and TRBJ2-3, is GAGVSQSPSNKVTEKGKDVELRCDPISGHTALYWYRQSLGQGLEFLIYFQGNSAPDKSGLPSDRFSAERTGGSVSTLTIQRTQQEDSAVYLCASRLASSTDTQYFGPGTRLTVL.

This chain uses TRBV5-1 with TRBJ1-1; 7 nucleotides align to TRBD1. The germline V gene has CDR1 SGHRS and CDR2 YFSETQ. Unmatched junction bases numbered 11, after V lost 7 bases and J lost 5 bases. The CDR3 contains 14 residues. CDR3: CASPKEQGRTEAFF. As DNA, the CDR3 is TGCGCCAGCCCAAAGGAACAGGGGAGGACTGAAGCTTTCTTT. The complete variable domain, with remaining parts taken from reference TRBV5-1 and TRBJ1-1, reads KAGVTQTPRYLIKTRGQQVTLSCSPISGHRSVSWYQQTPGQGLQFLFEYFSETQRNKGNFPGRFSGRQFSNSRSEMNVSTLELGDSALYLCASPKEQGRTEAFFGQGTRLTVV.

The V gene is TRBV5-1, the J gene TRBJ1-1; D is possibly TRBD1 (5 bases). The CDR3 is 13 residues long. V lost 4 bases and J 6 bases, leaving 13 bases between the germline ends. Germline V lookup: CDR1 SGHRS, CDR2 YFSETQ. CDR3 sequence reads: CASSPDRGPEAFF. The CDR3 DNA sequence: TGCGCCAGCAGCCCTGACAGAGGCCCTGAAGCTTTCTTT.

On this clone itself: A junction boundary mismatches the germline segment, possibly from a read error. The chain uses TRBV5-1 and TRBJ2-5; maybe TRBD1 (5 bases). In germline, CDR1 is SGHRS, CDR2 YFSETQ. This CDR3 contains 13 residues. This CDR3 is CASGLGQQETQYF. The CDR3 nucleotides are TGCGCCAGCGGCTTGGGGCAGCAAGAGACCCAGTACTTC.

J is TRBJ1-1 and V is TRBV4-2; D remains ambiguous. There are 14 residues in the CDR3. Germline V lookup: CDR1 LGHNA, CDR2 YNFKEQ. Trimming took off 3 bases at V and 6 bases at J, with 14 bases between the two ends. CDR3 sequence reads: CASSHQHMGAEAFF. DNA for the CDR3: TGTGCCAGCAGCCATCAACACATGGGAGCTGAAGCTTTCTTT.

In its sample, this clone was seen once. The chain couples TRBV9 to TRBJ2-5; D remains unclear. Trimming removed 0 bases at V and 4 bases at J, with 4 bases between. Germline V gives CDR1 SGDLS, CDR2 YYNGEE. This CDR3 has 12 residues. The CDR3 reads CASSVAGETQYF. The DNA of the CDR3 is TGTGCCAGCAGCGTAGCGGGAGAGACCCAGTACTTC.

J is TRBJ2-7 and V is TRBV5-1, with D possibly TRBD2 on 5 matching bases. Germline V gene sequence: CDR1 SGHRS, CDR2 YFSETQ. The CDR3 is made up of 13 amino acids. V was clipped by 7 bases and J by 5 bases, with 16 bases between them. In DNA, the CDR3 is TGCGCCAGCTCCCCCCAAGCGGAAGACGAGCAGTACTTC. Its protein product is CASSPQAEDEQYF.

This clone was picked up one time. This chain connects TRBV6-5 to TRBJ2-7, with 8 bases identical to TRBD2. J gave up 3 bases and V 0 bases, and 4 bases lay outside the gene matches. There are 15 residues in the CDR3. Germline-derived CDR1 and CDR2 are MNHEY and SVGAGI. The CDR3 DNA is TGTGCCAGCAGTTACTCGGGACTAGGGAACTACGAGCAGTACTTC. Its translation: CASSYSGLGNYEQYF.